What follows are 15 T cell receptor beta chains derived from one specimen sequenced in a study of blood T cell repertoires in COVID-19. TCRdb keeps only in-frame clones here, not all; method: immunoSEQ multiplex PCR. The profile shows over 250,000 clones, 80% to 90% of them singletons. The sequenced material came from PBMCs or T cells enriched from blood (not recorded which). These receptors came from a man aged 40-49 years who had recovered from COVID-19.

This sequence joins TRBV4-1 and TRBJ2-1; D may be TRBD2 (6 bases). The CDR3 sequence is 17 residues long. CDR1 MGHRA and CDR2 YSYEKL come from the germline V gene. V gave up 2 bases and J gave up 0 bases, with 14 bases separating them. In DNA, the CDR3 is TGCGCCAGCAGCCAAACCTTGGGGGGTGGCTCCTACAATGAGCAGTTCTTC. It specifies CASSQTLGGGSYNEQFF.

The chain employs TRBV11-2 and TRBJ1-6, with a tentative D call TRBD1 (5 bases). The V and J ends lost 4 bases and 7 bases respectively, with 17 bases between them. This CDR3 spans 16 amino acids. The germline gives CDR1 SGHAT, CDR2 FQNNGV. This chain's CDR3 is CASSSSAQAGNSPLHF. CDR3 DNA sequence: TGTGCCAGCAGCTCCTCAGCACAGGCGGGGAATTCACCCCTCCACTTT.

V and J are TRBV18 and TRBJ2-1; D might be TRBD1 (6 bases). The CDR3 loop spans 14 amino acids. V was shortened by 4 bases and J by 4 bases, with 11 bases between the two germline ends. Germline V gene data show CDR1 as KGHSH and CDR2 as LQKENI. CDR3 amino acids: CASSRSRGYNEQFF. CDR3 DNA sequence: TGTGCCAGCTCACGGTCCAGGGGATACAATGAGCAGTTCTTC.

This chain uses TRBV3-1 (or the pseudogene TRBV3-2) with TRBJ2-3; 9 nucleotides align to TRBD2. CDR1 is LGHDT, CDR2 YNNKEL, per germline (reference sequence). V lost 4 bases and J lost 4; bases outside the gene matches: 3. The CDR3 spans 14 residues. Here the CDR3 DNA reads TGTGCCAGCAGCCCGGGACTAGCTTCAGATACGCAGTATTTT. The encoded protein is CASSPGLASDTQYF.

Details on this clone: At one end, the junction sequence differs from germline, possibly due to a read error. The chain combines TRBV5-5 with TRBJ1-5; no reliable D call. Per germline, CDR1 SGHKS and CDR2 YYEKEE (reference sequence). This CDR3 has 16 amino acids. In DNA, the CDR3 is TGTGCCAGCAGTTTGGGTGCACCGCCGGGCAATCAGCCCCAGCATTTT. It yields the protein CASSLGAPPGNQPQHF.

The gene calls are TRBV9 and TRBJ2-5, with D hard to call. The V gene's germline CDR1 is SGDLS and CDR2 YYNGEE. This CDR3 contains 14 residues. The V end was cut by 4 bases, the J end by 4 bases, with 14 bases between. The CDR3 nucleotides are TGTGCCAGCAGCCCTCCAGACCGCGGAGAGACCCAGTACTTC. Its translation is CASSPPDRGETQYF. Variable domain in full (rest from reference TRBV9 and TRBJ2-5): DSGVTQTPKHLITATGQRVTLRCSPRSGDLSVYWYQQSLDQGLQFLIQYYNGEERAKGNILERFSAQQFPDLHSELNLSSLELGDSALYFCASSPPDRGETQYFGPGTRLLVL.

The chain combines TRBV13 with TRBJ2-3; TRBD2 matches 7 bases. This CDR3 contains 16 residues. Germline V lookup: CDR1 PRHDT, CDR2 FYEKMQ (reference sequence). V gave up 4 bases and J gave up 2 bases; unmatched junction bases: 9. CDR3 sequence: CASSSEAGTPTDTQYF. The CDR3 nucleotides are TGTGCCAGCAGCTCAGAAGCGGGGACCCCCACAGATACGCAGTATTTT.

The chain has TRBV29-1 and TRBJ1-1, with D tentatively TRBD1 (5 bases). Germline-derived CDR1 and CDR2 are SQVTM and ANQGSEA. V shed 7 bases and J shed 7 bases, with 7 bases lying between them. There are 9 residues in the CDR3. CDR3 in amino acids: CSAGGEAFF. The CDR3 DNA reads as TGCAGCGCCGGGGGTGAAGCTTTCTTT.

The genes are TRBV6-5 and TRBJ2-1; tentative D call: TRBD1 (5 bases). V dropped 6 bases and J dropped 0 bases, with 9 bases sitting between them. The CDR3 is 14 residues long. CDR1 is MNHEY, CDR2 SVGAGI, per germline. CDR3 DNA: TGTGCCAGCAGAGGGCAGGGCTCCTACAATGAGCAGTTCTTC. This encodes CASRGQGSYNEQFF.

This clone came up once. J is TRBJ1-1 and V is TRBV19; 8 nucleotides line up with TRBD1. This CDR3 has 15 amino acids. In germline, CDR1 is LNHDA, CDR2 SQIVND (reference sequence). The ends lost 6 bases at V and 6 bases at J; junction bases unmatched: 12. The CDR3 loop reads CASSPTGASWPEAFF. CDR3 nucleotide sequence: TGTGCCAGTAGCCCGACAGGGGCAAGCTGGCCTGAAGCTTTCTTT.

The chain couples TRBV7-2 to TRBJ2-3; the match to TRBD1 covers 12 bases. The CDR3 has 19 amino acids. CDR1 SGHTA and CDR2 FQGNSA come from the germline V gene. The trim removed 0 bases at V and 1 base at J, leaving 8 bases unmatched. The CDR3 spells CASSLALPGTGGRTDTQYF. CDR3 DNA sequence: TGTGCCAGCAGCTTAGCGCTCCCTGGGACAGGGGGCCGCACAGATACGCAGTATTTT.

The rearrangement links TRBV10-3 to TRBJ2-4; tentative D call: TRBD1 (5 bases). V was shortened by 3 bases and J by 6 bases, with 12 bases between the two germline ends. The CDR3 consists of 14 residues. The germline gives CDR1 ENHRY, CDR2 SYGVKD. In DNA form, the CDR3 reads TGTGCCATCAGTGACCCTGACACAGGAAACATTCAGTACTTC. Its protein is CAISDPDTGNIQYF.

This chain connects TRBV15 to TRBJ2-1; no clear D. Germline V lookup: CDR1 LNHNV, CDR2 YYDKDF (reference sequence). Trimming took off 0 bases at V and 7 bases at J, with 10 bases between the two ends. The CDR3 totals 14 residues. The CDR3 DNA sequence: TGTGCCACCAGCAGAGATAGTCGCGGTAATGAGCAGTTCTTC. This translates into CATSRDSRGNEQFF.

The genes are TRBV27 and TRBJ2-1, with 8 bases identical to TRBD2. The CDR3 totals 16 residues. V trimming: 5 bases; J trimming: 8 bases; junction bases outside the gene matches: 14. CDR1 and CDR2 (germline): MNHEY, SMNVEV (reference sequence). The CDR3 DNA sequence: TGTGCCAGCAGTCTCCAACTAGCGGTGGCGGTCCATGAGCAGTTCTTC. Its protein is CASSLQLAVAVHEQFF.

The chain employs TRBV7-8 and TRBJ1-3; 8 bases align to TRBD1. The CDR3 runs to 18 residues. The germline V gene encodes CDR1 SGHVS and CDR2 FQNEAQ. The V segment lost 0 bases and the J segment 4 bases; nucleotides outside the gene matches: 11. The CDR3 loop is CASSLAPLLRDRGNTIYF. As DNA, the CDR3 is TGTGCCAGCAGCTTAGCCCCGCTTTTGCGGGACAGGGGAAACACCATATATTTT.